The sequence of this T cell receptor (beta chain) was determined in a study of cytomegalovirus exposure and HLA in healthy donors. Study observations and caveats: Rarity held for most TCR sequences, but there were some public TCRs that occurred in many donors. First-cohort TCR clusters tended to co-occur in the 90 to 150 validation repertoires, a later analysis found.

CDR3 length: 12 amino acids. The V gene end was trimmed by 0 bases and the J gene end by 8 bases; junction bases not matched to a gene: 0. CDR1 and CDR2 from the germline V gene are KGHSH and LQKENI. TCRdb keeps only in-frame clones here, not all; method: immunoSEQ multiplex PCR. Of 250,000 to 300,000 clones in the sample, 80% to 90% are singletons; the top ten hold 1%. Turning to this clone: No antigen is known for it.

The receptor comes from a young woman in good health and CMV-seronegative. Sequenced sample: PBMCs. The rearrangement links TRBV18 to TRBJ1-1, with TRBD1 matching 7 bases. The CDR3 loop reads CASSPPTGEAFF. In DNA, the CDR3 is TGTGCCAGCTCACCACCGACAGGGGAAGCTTTCTTT.